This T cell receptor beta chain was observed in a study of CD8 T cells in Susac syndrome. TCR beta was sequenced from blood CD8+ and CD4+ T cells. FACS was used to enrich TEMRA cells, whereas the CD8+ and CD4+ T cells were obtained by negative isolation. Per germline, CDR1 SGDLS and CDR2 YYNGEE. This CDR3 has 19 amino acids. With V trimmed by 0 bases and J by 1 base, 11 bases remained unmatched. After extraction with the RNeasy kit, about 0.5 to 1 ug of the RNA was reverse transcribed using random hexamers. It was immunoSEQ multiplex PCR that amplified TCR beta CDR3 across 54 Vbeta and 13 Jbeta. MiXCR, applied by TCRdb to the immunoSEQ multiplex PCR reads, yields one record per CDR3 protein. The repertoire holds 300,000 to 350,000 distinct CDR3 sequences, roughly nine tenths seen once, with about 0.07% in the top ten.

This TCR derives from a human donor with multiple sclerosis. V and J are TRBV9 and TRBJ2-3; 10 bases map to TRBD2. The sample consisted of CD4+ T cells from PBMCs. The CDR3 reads CASSVGGLADYYGTDTQYF. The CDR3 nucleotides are TGTGCCAGCAGCGTAGGCGGACTAGCGGACTACTATGGCACAGATACGCAGTATTTT.